The present T cell receptor beta chain was sequenced within a study of OX40 agonist ivuxolimab in advanced cancers. Data came from immunoSEQ multiplex PCR; TCRdb stores just in-frame clones and leaves some out. Of tens of thousands of clones in the sample, around 84% were seen once. Worth noting for this clone: The antigen is undetermined.

Blood sampling took place at baseline, cycle 4 day 1, and cycle 7 day 1. Study results and limitations: Among the lowest peripheral clonal expansion occurred in 0.1-3.0 mg/kg partial responders. CD4+ T cells averaged fewer expanded clones than CD8+ T cells.

Germline lookup yields CDR1 MNHNY and CDR2 SVGAGI (reference sequence). The CDR3 totals 14 residues. The ends were cut back, 6 bases at V and 7 bases at J, with 19 bases in the middle. This specimen was CD4+ or CD8+ T cells sorted from blood, taken in a trial of the OX40 agonist ivuxolimab. The chain is built from TRBV6-6 and TRBJ2-7, with D possibly TRBD2 on 6 matching bases. The TCR was taken from an adult with an advanced solid tumor such as melanoma, head and neck, liver or kidney cancer. This CDR3 is CASSRDLDRLEQYF. CDR3 nucleotide sequence: TGTGCCAGCAGCCGGGACTTGGATCGTCTGGAGCAGTACTTC.